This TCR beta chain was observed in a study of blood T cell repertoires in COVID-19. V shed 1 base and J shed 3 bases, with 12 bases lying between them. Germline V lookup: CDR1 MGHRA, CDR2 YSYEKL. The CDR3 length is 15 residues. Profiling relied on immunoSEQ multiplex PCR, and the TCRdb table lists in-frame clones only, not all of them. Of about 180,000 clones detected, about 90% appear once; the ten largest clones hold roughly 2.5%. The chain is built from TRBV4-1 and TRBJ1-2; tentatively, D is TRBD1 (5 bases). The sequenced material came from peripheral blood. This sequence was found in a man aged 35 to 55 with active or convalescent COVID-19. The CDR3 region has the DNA TGCGCCAGCAGCCAAGTTGGGACTCGGGACTATGGCTACACCTTC. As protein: CASSQVGTRDYGYTF.